The 31 T cell receptor beta chains below come from one sample, sequenced in a study of blood T cell repertoires in COVID-19. Data came from immunoSEQ multiplex PCR; TCRdb stores just in-frame clones and leaves some out. The sample has approximately 200,000 clones; about 80% are singletons. Material: PBMCs or T cells enriched from blood (not recorded which). The receptors come from a man between 60 and 70 years old who had recovered from COVID-19.

The chain recombines TRBV25-1 with TRBJ2-3; TRBD2 is a possible D gene (6 bases). Per the germline V gene, CDR1 is MGHDK and CDR2 is SYGVNS. The CDR3 length is 14 residues. V was trimmed by 6 bases and J by 3 bases, leaving 13 bases between them. The CDR3 coding sequence is TGTGCCAGCAGCGAGGAGGGGTTGACAGATACGCAGTATTTT. It translates to CASSEEGLTDTQYF.

This chain joins TRBV7-9 and TRBJ1-1, with 10 nucleotides matching TRBD1. The V gene's germline CDR1 is SEHNR and CDR2 FQNEAQ (reference sequence). With 3 bases clipped from V and 5 bases from J, the junction kept 6 bases outside the gene matches. CDR3 length: 15 amino acids. The CDR3 sequence is CASSFSGTGVTEAFF. DNA for the CDR3: TGTGCCAGCAGCTTTAGCGGGACAGGGGTTACTGAAGCTTTCTTT.

V usage is TRBV3-1 (or the pseudogene TRBV3-2) and J usage is TRBJ1-1, with 9 bases aligning to TRBD1. The germline gives CDR1 LGHDT, CDR2 YNNKEL (reference sequence). Trimming took 0 bases from V and 4 from J; bases not matched to a gene: 6. The CDR3 spans 16 residues. The CDR3 DNA sequence: TGTGCCAGCAGCCAAGAACACAGGGGGCTAGGCACTGAAGCTTTCTTT. Protein: CASSQEHRGLGTEAFF.

The rearrangement joins TRBV7-6 to TRBJ1-2; D not certain. V gave up 1 base and J gave up 8 bases, with 11 bases separating them. Germline V lookup: CDR1 SGHVS, CDR2 FNYEAQ. The CDR3 runs to 13 residues. The DNA of the CDR3 is TGTGCCAGCAGCTTAGGAGGGTTACTAGGCTACACCTTC. Amino acid sequence: CASSLGGLLGYTF.

This sequence joins TRBV18 and TRBJ2-7; a possible D gene is TRBD1 (5 bases). The germline CDR1 and CDR2 sequences are KGHSH and LQKENI. The CDR3 runs to 13 residues. The ends were cut back, 3 bases at V and 4 bases at J, with 10 bases in the middle. In DNA form, the CDR3 reads TGTGCCAGCTCACCGACTCAGGGTTACGAGCAGTACTTC. This translates into CASSPTQGYEQYF.

V and J are TRBV5-4 and TRBJ2-7; D is uncertain. The V end was cut by 0 bases, the J end by 2 bases, with 6 bases between. This CDR3 is 13 amino acids long. Germline CDR1 reads SGHNT; CDR2 reads YYREEE (reference sequence). The CDR3 protein is CASSLAGPYEQYF. CDR3 DNA sequence: TGTGCCAGCAGCTTGGCAGGTCCCTACGAGCAGTACTTC.

V and J are TRBV19 and TRBJ1-1; maybe TRBD1 (5 bases). V was trimmed by 1 base and J by 10 bases, leaving 16 bases between them. CDR1 and CDR2 (germline): LNHDA, SQIVND (reference sequence). This CDR3 is 14 amino acids long. The CDR3 nucleotides read TGTGCCAGTAGTATAGCGGGTCAGGGCATGGGAGCTTTCTTT. Amino acids: CASSIAGQGMGAFF.

This sequence joins TRBV12-3 or TRBV12-4 and TRBJ1-2, with a weak D call TRBD1 (5 bases). The germline V and J ends were trimmed by 3 bases and 10 bases, with 12 bases remaining between them. CDR3 length: 12 residues. CDR3 nucleotides: TGTGCCAGCAGTTTTTCAGGGAGGGACTACACCTTC. It is translated as CASSFSGRDYTF.

The rearrangement joins TRBV5-1 to TRBJ1-2; TRBD1 agrees at 8 bases. This CDR3 region has 14 residues. The germline V gene encodes CDR1 SGHRS and CDR2 YFSETQ. Trimming cost V 0 bases and J 7 bases; bases outside gene matches: 5. The CDR3 sequence: CASSLASGGSGYTF. In nucleotides, the CDR3 is TGCGCCAGCAGCTTGGCCTCAGGGGGCAGTGGCTACACCTTC.

The genes are TRBV29-1 and TRBJ1-1, with D maybe TRBD1 (5 bases). The CDR3 loop spans 16 amino acids. CDR1 is SQVTM, CDR2 ANQGSEA, per germline. With 0 bases removed from V and 0 bases from J, the gap between germline ends came to 14 bases. The chain's CDR3 is CSVEDRAGRMNTEAFF. For the CDR3, the DNA is TGCAGCGTTGAAGATCGGGCGGGACGGATGAACACTGAAGCTTTCTTT.

The chain links TRBV11-2 to TRBJ1-2; D ambiguous. The germline gives CDR1 SGHAT, CDR2 FQNNGV. The V gene lost 0 bases and the J gene lost 8 bases, with 10 bases spanning the gap. This CDR3 is 13 amino acids long. DNA for the CDR3: TGTGCCAGCAGCTTAGACCGACATCAAGGCTACACCTTC. Amino acids: CASSLDRHQGYTF.

This clone was seen only once. The V gene is TRBV24-1, the J gene TRBJ1-6, with 10 bases aligning to TRBD1. V was pared by 4 bases and J by 5 bases, with 4 bases of the junction left unmatched. CDR1 is KGHDR, CDR2 SFDVKD, per germline. The CDR3 runs to 16 residues. In DNA form, the CDR3 reads TGTGCCACCAGTGAAGGGACAGGGGCTAATAATTCACCCCTCCACTTT. Encoded protein: CATSEGTGANNSPLHF.

This sequence joins TRBV11-3 and TRBJ2-7, with 10 bases aligning to TRBD1. The V segment lost 3 bases and the J segment 1 base; nucleotides outside the gene matches: 3. Germline values: CDR1 SGHNT, CDR2 YENEEA. The CDR3 is 15 residues long. CDR3 DNA sequence: TGTGCCAGCAGCTTTGGGACAGGGGTTTCCTACGAGCAGTACTTC. Amino acids: CASSFGTGVSYEQYF.

The rearrangement joins TRBV6-4 to TRBJ2-6, with no clear D. The V end was cut by 0 bases, the J end by 0 bases, with 6 bases between. The germline CDR1 and CDR2 sequences are MRHNA and SNTAGT. This CDR3 has 16 amino acids. The CDR3 DNA follows: TGTGCCAGCAGTGACTCTTACAGCTCTGGGGCCAACGTCCTGACTTTC. Translation: CASSDSYSSGANVLTF.

The chain has TRBV27 and TRBJ1-1; 10 bases are shared with TRBD1. This CDR3 comprises 15 residues. V shed 7 bases and J 3 bases; nucleotides not matched to a gene: 8. The germline V gene has CDR1 MNHEY and CDR2 SMNVEV (reference sequence). The CDR3 DNA reads TGTGCCAGCACCCCATTGGGGACAGGGGACACTGAAGCTTTCTTT. Its protein is CASTPLGTGDTEAFF.

This chain joins TRBV18 and TRBJ2-7; 7 nucleotides match TRBD1. There are 17 residues in the CDR3. The V gene's germline CDR1 is KGHSH and CDR2 LQKENI. J lost 2 bases, V lost 0 bases, and 10 bases had no gene match. DNA of the CDR3: TGTGCCAGCTCACCACCTAATAGACAGGGAAAAACCTACGAGCAGTACTTC. Translation gives CASSPPNRQGKTYEQYF.

This clone was detected a few times. The chain uses TRBV19 and TRBJ1-1; D perhaps matches TRBD1 (5 bases). V shed 4 bases and J shed 4 bases, with 13 bases lying between them. Germline V gives CDR1 LNHDA, CDR2 SQIVND (reference sequence). The CDR3 runs to 14 residues. The CDR3 DNA is TGTGCCAGTAGTAGGGAGGGGTTGGGCACTGAAGCTTTCTTT. Translation: CASSREGLGTEAFF.

V and J are TRBV30 and TRBJ1-2, with 7 bases matching TRBD1. CDR1 and CDR2 from the germline V gene are GTSNPN and SVGIG (reference sequence). The V segment lost 0 bases and the J segment 7 bases; nucleotides outside the gene matches: 17. This CDR3 contains 17 residues. As DNA, the CDR3 is TGTGCCTGGAGTGTACGGGTAGGGGGCGGAGGTGCCTCTGGCTACACCTTC. It codes for CAWSVRVGGGGASGYTF.

The chain couples TRBV7-2 to TRBJ2-7, with D maybe TRBD1 (5 bases). The germline V and J ends were trimmed by 5 bases and 2 bases, with 13 bases remaining between them. Germline V lookup: CDR1 SGHTA, CDR2 FQGNSA. CDR3 size: 14 residues. The CDR3 here is CASSNNLGAYEQYF. The CDR3 bases are TGTGCCAGCAGCAATAACCTAGGGGCCTACGAGCAGTACTTC.

The V call is TRBV6-1, the J call TRBJ1-4; D is uncertain. Trimming removed 1 base from V and 7 bases from J, with 7 bases in between. Germline lookup yields CDR1 MNHNS and CDR2 SASEGT. The CDR3 loop spans 13 amino acids. CDR3 coding DNA: TGTGCCAGCAGTGAAGGAAGGAGTGAAAAACTGTTTTTT. This gives the protein CASSEGRSEKLFF.

CDR3 protein: CASSDSGPYQETQYF. The CDR3 DNA reads as TGCGCCAGCAGTGATTCAGGGCCGTACCAAGAGACCCAGTACTTC. The chain combines TRBV10-2 with TRBJ2-5; perhaps TRBD1 as D (5 bases). Trimming cost V 3 bases and J 0 bases, with 11 bases left between them. CDR3 length: 15 amino acids. Germline-derived CDR1 and CDR2 are WSHSY and SAAADI.

The J gene is TRBJ1-1, the V gene TRBV7-9; 7 bases are shared with TRBD1. V shed 5 bases and J 13 bases; nucleotides not matched to a gene: 19. Germline values: CDR1 SEHNR, CDR2 FQNEAQ (reference sequence). This CDR3 region has 15 residues. The CDR3 nucleotides read TGTGCCAGCAGCCGCCGCGGGACAGACCTAGGGTTCGTTTTCTTT. This sequence encodes CASSRRGTDLGFVFF.

V is TRBV2 and J is TRBJ2-1; D is perhaps TRBD1 (6 bases). This CDR3 region has 14 residues. From germline, CDR1 is SNHLY and CDR2 FYNNEI. Trimming shortened V by 2 bases and J by 5 bases, and 10 bases separated the two germline ends. CDR3 bases: TGTGCCAGCAGTGAATTGGGGGCGGACAATGAGCAGTTCTTC. Amino acids: CASSELGADNEQFF.

J is TRBJ2-3 and V is TRBV3-1 (or the pseudogene TRBV3-2); D may be TRBD1 (6 bases). In germline, CDR1 is LGHDT, CDR2 YNNKEL (reference sequence). This CDR3 has 16 amino acids. The V end was cut by 0 bases, the J end by 5 bases, with 15 bases between. The DNA of the CDR3 is TGTGCCAGCAGCCAAGAATCACGGACAGTAAAAGATACGCAGTATTTT. This translates into CASSQESRTVKDTQYF.

CDR3 DNA: TGTGCCAGCAGCTCGCTCGACAGTAATTCACCCCTCCACTTT. This sequence encodes CASSSLDSNSPLHF. The chain couples TRBV11-2 to TRBJ1-6, with a possible D match to TRBD1 (5 bases). The CDR3 has 14 amino acids. The ends were cut back, 4 bases at V and 6 bases at J, with 10 bases in the middle. The germline CDR1 and CDR2 sequences are SGHAT and FQNNGV.

The chain carries TRBV7-2 and TRBJ2-4; D is undetermined. The V end was cut by 2 bases, the J end by 3 bases, with 8 bases between. The germline gives CDR1 SGHTA, CDR2 FQGNSA. This CDR3 is built from 14 residues. The CDR3 reads CASSLFPGKNIQYF. CDR3 sequence (DNA): TGTGCCAGCAGCTTATTTCCGGGCAAAAACATTCAGTACTTC.

The chain employs TRBV4-1 and TRBJ1-6; D gene ambiguous. The length of the CDR3 is 20 residues. Germline CDR1 MGHRA, CDR2 YSYEKL. V dropped 0 bases and J dropped 0 bases, with 18 bases sitting between them. CDR3 sequence: CASSQEVAGRSLSYNSPLHF. DNA for the CDR3: TGCGCCAGCAGCCAAGAGGTGGCAGGTCGTTCCCTCTCCTATAATTCACCCCTCCACTTT.

The V gene is TRBV19, the J gene TRBJ1-6; D perhaps matches TRBD1 (5 bases). The germline V and J ends were trimmed by 3 bases and 8 bases, with 11 bases remaining between them. The CDR3 covers 14 residues. Germline V CDR1 and CDR2: LNHDA, SQIVND (reference sequence). The CDR3 here is CASSMTKGDSPLHF. CDR3 DNA sequence: TGTGCCAGTAGTATGACAAAAGGGGATTCACCCCTCCACTTT.

This clone showed up just a few times. The chain has TRBV5-1 and TRBJ1-1; 9 bases match TRBD1. The V and J ends lost 2 bases and 0 bases, in that order; junction bases with no gene match: 11. This CDR3 is 18 amino acids long. Germline V gene sequence: CDR1 SGHRS, CDR2 YFSETQ. Here the CDR3 DNA reads TGCGCCAGCAGCTTACAGGGGGCCGGCAGGGTAGTGAACACTGAAGCTTTCTTT. Translating gives CASSLQGAGRVVNTEAFF.

The V gene is TRBV4-3, the J gene TRBJ1-2, with D hard to call. Trimming removed 1 base from V and 4 bases from J, with 10 bases in between. Germline CDR1 reads LGHNA; CDR2 reads YSLEER. This CDR3 region has 14 residues. The CDR3 protein is CASSQVVLLYGYTF. The CDR3, as DNA: TGCGCCAGCAGCCAAGTGGTGTTACTCTATGGCTACACCTTC.

The chain has TRBV6-2 or TRBV6-3 and TRBJ2-7, with D perhaps matching TRBD2 (5 bases). Germline CDR1 MNHEY, CDR2 SVGEGT. The CDR3 consists of 16 residues. Between the trimmed V and J ends, which lost 0 bases and 3 bases, there was a span of 15 bases. In DNA, the CDR3 is TGTGCCAGCAGTTACTCGATACTCCCAAGCGGCTACGAGCAGTACTTC. This encodes CASSYSILPSGYEQYF.